This T cell receptor beta chain was sequenced for a study of control samples from healthy donors and cancer patients. Assay used: immunoSEQ multiplex PCR; TCRdb lists only in-frame clones, some missing. The profile shows 120,000 or so clones, about 87% of them singletons. Germline V gene data show CDR1 as KGHSH and CDR2 as LQKENI. With 3 bases removed from V and 4 bases from J, the gap between germline ends came to 9 bases. CDR3 size: 13 residues. As to this clone: Other DNA sequences in this specimen translate into the identical CDR3.

The clonotype originates from a young man in good health. The J gene is TRBJ2-5, the V gene TRBV18; weak D call: TRBD2 (5 bases). The sample comprised blood. The CDR3 DNA sequence: TGTGCCAGCTCACCGCGTGAGGGAGAGACCCAGTACTTC. Its translation: CASSPREGETQYF.